This TCR beta chain was captured in a study of response to subunit inactivated influenza vaccine. MiXCR, run by TCRdb on the RT-PCR reads, gives a single entry per CDR3 protein. The sample carries about 520,000 distinct CDR3 sequences, 6% to 9% recorded once. On this clonotype itself: Antigen specificity is unknown.

This CDR3 region has 15 residues. Germline CDR1 reads KGHSH; CDR2 reads LQKENI. With V trimmed by 5 bases and J by 7 bases, 13 bases remained unmatched. Study-wide findings and caveats: There was a suggestion from the authors that each seasonal influenza vaccination recruits few new T cells.

This clonotype was sampled from a man aged 50-75 years who received an inactivated influenza vaccine. V and J are TRBV18 and TRBJ1-1, with TRBD1 identical over 7 bases. The sequences come from PBMCs from blood, collected 23 to 25 months after vaccination. CDR3 sequence: CASSAQGPPVGEAFF. Written as DNA, the CDR3 is TGTGCCAGCTCAGCACAGGGGCCGCCTGTGGGTGAAGCTTTCTTT.